This T cell receptor (beta chain) was documented in a study of neoadjuvant anti-PD-1 for oral cavity cancer. Clones were read by immunoSEQ multiplex PCR, and TCRdb kept only the in-frame ones, dropping some. The sample lists thousands of clones; around 50% were seen once. V lost 0 bases, J lost 3 bases, and 4 bases lay in between. This CDR3 comprises 12 residues. The germline gives CDR1 SGHRS, CDR2 YFSETQ. These newly diagnosed stage II-IVA oral cavity squamous cell carcinoma patients had no prior systemic or radiation treatment. Sample: tumor tissue, taken before nivolumab (anti-PD-1) treatment. The chain uses TRBV5-1 and TRBJ2-7, with D hard to call. The receptor was isolated from a person between 40 and 79 years old with oral cavity squamous cell carcinoma. The CDR3 coding sequence is TGCGCCAGCAGCTTGGAGAGCTACGAGCAGTACTTC. Translating gives CASSLESYEQYF.